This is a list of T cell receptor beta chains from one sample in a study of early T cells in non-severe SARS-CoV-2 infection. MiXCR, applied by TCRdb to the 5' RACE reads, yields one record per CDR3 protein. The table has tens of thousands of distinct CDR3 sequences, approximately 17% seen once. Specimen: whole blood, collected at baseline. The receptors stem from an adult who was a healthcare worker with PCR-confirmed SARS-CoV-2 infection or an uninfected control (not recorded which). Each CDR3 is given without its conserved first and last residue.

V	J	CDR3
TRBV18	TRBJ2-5	ASSPDGLAGETQY
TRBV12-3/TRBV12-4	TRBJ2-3	ASSHTLAGDTQY
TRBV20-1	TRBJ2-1	SASPGLASYNEQF
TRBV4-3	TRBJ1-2	ASSRYREANYGYT
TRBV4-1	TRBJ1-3	ASSQGSGTAGNTIY
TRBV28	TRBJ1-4	ASSLREKLF
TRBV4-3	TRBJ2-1	ASSQAQAVHSNEQF
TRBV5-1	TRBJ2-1	ASSLDGRVASGSNNEQF
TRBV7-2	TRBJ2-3	ASSLIAVSTDTQY
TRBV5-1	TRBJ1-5	ASSSGTDSNQPQH
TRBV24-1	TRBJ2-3	ATSAPGEGADTQY
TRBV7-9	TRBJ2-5	ASSLQAVQETQY
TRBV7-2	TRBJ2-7	ASSPTDTGGEQY
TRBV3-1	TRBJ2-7	ASSRQRERLELY
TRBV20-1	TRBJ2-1	SASTGTRISNEQF
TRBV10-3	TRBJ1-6	AIRGINNSPLH
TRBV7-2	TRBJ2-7	ASSLLAYSQQY
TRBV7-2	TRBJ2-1	ASSRTGVEQF
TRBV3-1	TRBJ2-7	ASSPRPYEQY
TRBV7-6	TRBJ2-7	ASSLTPRTGATYEQY
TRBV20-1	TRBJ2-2	SARKQGAGELF
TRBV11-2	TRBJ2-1	ASRGLAAAHNEQF
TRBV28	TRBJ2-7	ASSFDSGLFYEQY
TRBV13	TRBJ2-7	ASSLVRAGASEQY
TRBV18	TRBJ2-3	ASSPPGYADTQY
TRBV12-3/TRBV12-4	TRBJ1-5	ASSLTGLSPQH
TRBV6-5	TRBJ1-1	ASSSVTGTGFAQAF
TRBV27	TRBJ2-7	ASSPGTSGFYEQY
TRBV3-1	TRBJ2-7	ASSESPAGGYEQY
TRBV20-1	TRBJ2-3	SASGTLRADTQY
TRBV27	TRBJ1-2	ASKLGPSRYGYT
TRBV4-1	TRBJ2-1	ASSQGVASGSYNEQF
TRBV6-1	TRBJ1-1	ASSENPSTEAF
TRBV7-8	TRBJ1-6	ASSFIAPPESPLH
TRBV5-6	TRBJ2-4	ASSSWLTSGRNIQY
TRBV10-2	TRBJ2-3	ASLSRPAGVSTDTQY
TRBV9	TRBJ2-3	ASSVVGDTQY
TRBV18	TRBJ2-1	ASSSSHRGLNEQF
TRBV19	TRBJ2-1	ASSMTPYNEQF
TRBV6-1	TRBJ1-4	ASSWTGLNEKLF
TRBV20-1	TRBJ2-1	SGLAGGPYNEQF
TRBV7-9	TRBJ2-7	ASSFIRARGGNEQY
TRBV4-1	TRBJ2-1	ASSPRTSGPPSSYNEQF
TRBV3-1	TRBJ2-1	ASSAGTDFYNEQF
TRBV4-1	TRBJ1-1	ASSQEKRARAGNGRTEAF
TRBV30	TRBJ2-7	AWSGGSYYEQY
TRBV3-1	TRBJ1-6	ASSQGQGSNNSPLH
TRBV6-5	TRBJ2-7	ASSYLNRVEQY
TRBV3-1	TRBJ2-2	ASSQASAGTGELF
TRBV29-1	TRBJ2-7	SVEGPYEQY
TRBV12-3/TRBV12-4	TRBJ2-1	ASSLRDRVYEQF
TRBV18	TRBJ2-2	ASSPLRENTGELF
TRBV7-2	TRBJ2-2	ASSFLRGTGELF
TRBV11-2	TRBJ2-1	ASSLGVVNEQF